This TCR beta chain was recovered during a study of T-cell memory formation after mild COVID-19. Study-level results: CD4+ contracting clones lay mainly in CM and EM, CD8+ ones in EMRA.

A 5'RACE reaction primed in the constant segment made cDNA libraries of TCR alpha and TCR beta, and these carried sample barcodes and UMIs. In TCRdb, the 5' RACE reads were re-called with MiXCR into one record per CDR3 protein. The table has approximately 260,000 distinct CDR3 sequences, over 15% seen once; the top ten hold 20% to 25%. Concerning this clonotype: Its specificity is not known.

There are 13 residues in the CDR3. CDR1 and CDR2 (germline): SGDLS, YYNGEE. The ends were cut back, 0 bases at V and 7 bases at J, with 10 bases in the middle. The sequencing sample was made of PBMCs or a T cell subset sorted from them (not recorded which). The TCR originated in a man aged 18 to 29 who had mild COVID-19 (a few samples of this study predate the infection). Cell type and time point are not known. V usage is TRBV9 and J usage is TRBJ1-2; D perhaps matches TRBD1 (5 bases). The CDR3 spells CASSVGGKGGYTF. CDR3 nucleotides: TGTGCCAGCAGCGTAGGGGGCAAGGGTGGCTACACCTTC.